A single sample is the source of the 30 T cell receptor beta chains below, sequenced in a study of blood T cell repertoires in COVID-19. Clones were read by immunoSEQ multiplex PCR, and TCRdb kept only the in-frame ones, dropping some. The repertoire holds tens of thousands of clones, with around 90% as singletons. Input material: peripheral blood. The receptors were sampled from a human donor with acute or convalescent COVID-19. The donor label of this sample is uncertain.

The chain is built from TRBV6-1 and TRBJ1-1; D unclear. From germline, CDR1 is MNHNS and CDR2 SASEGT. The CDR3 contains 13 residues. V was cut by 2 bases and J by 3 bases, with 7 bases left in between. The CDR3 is CASSETRHTEAFF. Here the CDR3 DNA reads TGTGCCAGCAGTGAAACTAGGCACACTGAAGCTTTCTTT.

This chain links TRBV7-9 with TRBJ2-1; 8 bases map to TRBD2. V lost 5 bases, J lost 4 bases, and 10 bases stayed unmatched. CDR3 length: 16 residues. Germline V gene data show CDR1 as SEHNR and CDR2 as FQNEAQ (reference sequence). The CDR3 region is CASSLRLAGLYNEQFF. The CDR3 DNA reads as TGTGCCAGCAGCCTACGTTTAGCGGGATTATACAATGAGCAGTTCTTC.

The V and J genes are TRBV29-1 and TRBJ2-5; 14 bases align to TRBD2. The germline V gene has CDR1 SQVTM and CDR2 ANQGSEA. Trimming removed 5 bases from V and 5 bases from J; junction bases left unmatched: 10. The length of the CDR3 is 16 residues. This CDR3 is CSVSKGTSGSVETQYF. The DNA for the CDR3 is TGCAGCGTTTCAAAGGGGACTAGCGGGAGTGTGGAGACCCAGTACTTC. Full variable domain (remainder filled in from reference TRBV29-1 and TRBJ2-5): SAVISQKPSRDICQRGTSLTIQCQVDSQVTMMFWYRQQPGQSLTLIATANQGSEATYESGFVIDKFPISRPNLTFSTLTVSNMSPEDSSIYLCSVSKGTSGSVETQYFGPGTRLLVL.

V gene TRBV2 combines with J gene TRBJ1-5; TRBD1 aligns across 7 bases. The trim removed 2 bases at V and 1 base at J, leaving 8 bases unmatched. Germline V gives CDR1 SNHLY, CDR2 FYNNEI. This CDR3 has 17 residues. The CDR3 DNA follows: TGTGCCAGCAGTGAACCTACAGGGGCGATAAGCAATCAGCCCCAGCATTTT. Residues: CASSEPTGAISNQPQHF.

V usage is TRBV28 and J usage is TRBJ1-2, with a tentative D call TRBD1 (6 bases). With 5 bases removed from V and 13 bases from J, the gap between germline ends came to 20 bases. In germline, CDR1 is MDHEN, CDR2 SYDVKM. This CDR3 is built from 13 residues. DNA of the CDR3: TGTGCCAGCAGTGACCCGAACAGGGTCGGTGGCACCTTC. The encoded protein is CASSDPNRVGGTF.

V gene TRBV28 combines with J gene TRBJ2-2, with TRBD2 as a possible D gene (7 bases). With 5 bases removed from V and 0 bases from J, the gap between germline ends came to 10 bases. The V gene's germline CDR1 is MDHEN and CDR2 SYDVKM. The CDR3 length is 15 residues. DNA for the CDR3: TGTGCCAGCAGTCCGGGGGGCGCGAACACCGGGGAGCTGTTTTTT. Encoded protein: CASSPGGANTGELFF.

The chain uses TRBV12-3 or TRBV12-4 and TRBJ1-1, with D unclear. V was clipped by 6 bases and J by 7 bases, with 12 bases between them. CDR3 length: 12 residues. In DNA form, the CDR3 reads TGTGCCAGCAGCCTGGGAGAAATTGAAGCTTTCTTT. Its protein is CASSLGEIEAFF.

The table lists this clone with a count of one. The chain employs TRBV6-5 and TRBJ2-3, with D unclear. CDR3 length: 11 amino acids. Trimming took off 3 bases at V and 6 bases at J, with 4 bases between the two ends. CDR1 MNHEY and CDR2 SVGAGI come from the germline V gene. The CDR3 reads CASSYRDTQYF. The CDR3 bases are TGTGCCAGCAGTTATCGGGATACGCAGTATTTT.

DNA of the CDR3: TGTGCCAGCAGCGGGCCGCAGGGGGGATACTCCTACAATGAGCAGTTCTTC. Its translation is CASSGPQGGYSYNEQFF. The chain employs TRBV5-4 and TRBJ2-1; TRBD1 is a possible D gene (7 bases). Germline CDR1 and CDR2: SGHNT and YYREEE (reference sequence). CDR3 length: 17 amino acids. Trimming took off 4 bases at V and 0 bases at J, with 17 bases between the two ends.

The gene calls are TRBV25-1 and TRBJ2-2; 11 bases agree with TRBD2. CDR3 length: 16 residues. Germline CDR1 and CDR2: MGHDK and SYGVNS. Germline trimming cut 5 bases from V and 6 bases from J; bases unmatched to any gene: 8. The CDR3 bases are TGTGCCAGCAGTCCTCCCGGGACTAGCGGTCCCGGGGAGCTGTTTTTT. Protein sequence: CASSPPGTSGPGELFF.

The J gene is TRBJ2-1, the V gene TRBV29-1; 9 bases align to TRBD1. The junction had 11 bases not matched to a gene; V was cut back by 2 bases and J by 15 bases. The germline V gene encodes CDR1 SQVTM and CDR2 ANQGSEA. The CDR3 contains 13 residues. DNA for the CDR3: TGCAGCGTTGAAAAATTCATCGGGACAGGGCTGTTCTTC. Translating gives CSVEKFIGTGLFF.

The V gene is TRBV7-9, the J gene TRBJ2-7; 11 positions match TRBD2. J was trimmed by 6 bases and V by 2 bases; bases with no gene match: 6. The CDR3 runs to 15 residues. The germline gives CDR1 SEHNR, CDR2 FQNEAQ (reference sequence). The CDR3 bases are TGTGCCAGCAGCTTAACACTAGCGGGAGTCACCGAGCAGTACTTC. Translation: CASSLTLAGVTEQYF.

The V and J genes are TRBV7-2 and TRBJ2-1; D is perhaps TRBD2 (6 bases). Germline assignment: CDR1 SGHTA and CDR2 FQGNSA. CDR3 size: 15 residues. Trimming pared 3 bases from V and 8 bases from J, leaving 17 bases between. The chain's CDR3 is CASSFNWDSGHEQFF. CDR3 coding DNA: TGTGCCAGCAGCTTTAACTGGGACTCCGGCCATGAGCAGTTCTTC.

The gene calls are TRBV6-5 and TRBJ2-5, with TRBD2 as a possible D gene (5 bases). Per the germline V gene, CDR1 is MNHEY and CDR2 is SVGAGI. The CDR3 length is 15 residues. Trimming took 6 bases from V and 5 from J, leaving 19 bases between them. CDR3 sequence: CASRSETLREETQYF. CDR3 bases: TGTGCCAGCAGGTCCGAGACATTGAGGGAGGAGACCCAGTACTTC.

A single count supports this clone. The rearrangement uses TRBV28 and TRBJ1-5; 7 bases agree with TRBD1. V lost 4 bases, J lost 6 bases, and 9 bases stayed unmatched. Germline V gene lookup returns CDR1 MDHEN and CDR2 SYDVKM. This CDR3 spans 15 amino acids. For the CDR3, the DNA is TGTGCCAGCAGTTCGATACAGGGGCCAAGTCAGCCCCAGCATTTT. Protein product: CASSSIQGPSQPQHF.

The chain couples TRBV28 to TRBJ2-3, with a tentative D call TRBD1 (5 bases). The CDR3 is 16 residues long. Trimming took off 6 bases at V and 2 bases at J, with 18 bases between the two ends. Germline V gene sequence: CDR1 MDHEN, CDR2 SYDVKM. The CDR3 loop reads CASSSLGQGATDTQYF. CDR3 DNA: TGTGCCAGCAGCTCCCTGGGGCAAGGGGCCACAGATACGCAGTATTTT.

The chain's CDR3 is CASRPSGVGELFF. The DNA for the CDR3 is TGTGCCAGCAGGCCTTCGGGAGTAGGGGAGCTGTTTTTT. The chain joins TRBV6-4 to TRBJ2-2, with D tentatively TRBD2 (6 bases). The CDR3 runs 13 residues. Trimming took 6 bases from V and 8 from J, leaving 13 bases between them. Germline-derived CDR1 and CDR2 are MRHNA and SNTAGT.

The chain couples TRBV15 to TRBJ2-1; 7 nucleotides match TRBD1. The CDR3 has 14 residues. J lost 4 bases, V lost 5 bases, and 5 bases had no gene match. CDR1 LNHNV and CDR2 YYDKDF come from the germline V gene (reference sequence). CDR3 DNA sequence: TGTGCCACCAGCCGCAGGGACAGTTACAATGAGCAGTTCTTC. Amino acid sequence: CATSRRDSYNEQFF.

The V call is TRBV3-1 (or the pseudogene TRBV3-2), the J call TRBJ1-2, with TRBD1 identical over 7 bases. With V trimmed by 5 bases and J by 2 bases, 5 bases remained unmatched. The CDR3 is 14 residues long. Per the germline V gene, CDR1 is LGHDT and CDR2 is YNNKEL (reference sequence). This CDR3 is CASSNPDRNYGYTF. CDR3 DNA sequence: TGTGCCAGCAGCAACCCGGACAGGAACTATGGCTACACCTTC.

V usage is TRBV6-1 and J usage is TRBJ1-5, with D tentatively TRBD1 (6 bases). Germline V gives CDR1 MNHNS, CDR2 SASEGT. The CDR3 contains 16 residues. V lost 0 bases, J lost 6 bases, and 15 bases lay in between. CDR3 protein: CASSEAGGALTQPQHF. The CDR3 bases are TGTGCCAGCAGTGAAGCGGGGGGGGCTTTGACTCAGCCCCAGCATTTT.

CDR3 loop: CASTPGWGPEREKLFF. In nucleotides, the CDR3 is TGTGCCAGCACCCCCGGTTGGGGGCCCGAGAGAGAAAAACTGTTTTTT. This sequence joins TRBV21-1 and TRBJ1-4; the table's D call TRBD1 went unverified against the DNA. TRBV21-1 is reported as a pseudogene. The CDR3 runs to 16 residues.

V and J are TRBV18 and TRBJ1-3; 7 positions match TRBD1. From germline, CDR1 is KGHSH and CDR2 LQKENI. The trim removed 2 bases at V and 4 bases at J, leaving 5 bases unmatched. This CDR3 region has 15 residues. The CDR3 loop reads CASSPRGTAGNTIYF. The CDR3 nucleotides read TGTGCCAGCTCACCAAGAGGGACAGCCGGAAACACCATATATTTT.

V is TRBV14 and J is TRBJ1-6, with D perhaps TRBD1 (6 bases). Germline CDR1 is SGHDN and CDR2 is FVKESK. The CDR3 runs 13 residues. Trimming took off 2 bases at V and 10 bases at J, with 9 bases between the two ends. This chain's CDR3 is CASSQTGNSPLHF. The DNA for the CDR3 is TGTGCCAGCAGCCAAACAGGGAACTCACCCCTCCACTTT.

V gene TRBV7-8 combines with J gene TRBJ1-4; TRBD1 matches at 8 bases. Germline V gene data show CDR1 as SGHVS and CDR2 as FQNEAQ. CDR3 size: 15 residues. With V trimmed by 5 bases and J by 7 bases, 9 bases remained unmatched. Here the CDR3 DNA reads TGTGCCAGCAGCACTCGACAGGGGCAATCTGAAAAACTGTTTTTT. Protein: CASSTRQGQSEKLFF.

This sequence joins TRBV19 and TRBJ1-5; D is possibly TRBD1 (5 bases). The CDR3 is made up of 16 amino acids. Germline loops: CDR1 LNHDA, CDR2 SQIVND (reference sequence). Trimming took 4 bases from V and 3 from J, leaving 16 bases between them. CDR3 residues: CASSSRTGGANQPQHF. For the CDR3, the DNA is TGTGCCAGTAGTAGTCGGACGGGAGGGGCCAATCAGCCCCAGCATTTT.

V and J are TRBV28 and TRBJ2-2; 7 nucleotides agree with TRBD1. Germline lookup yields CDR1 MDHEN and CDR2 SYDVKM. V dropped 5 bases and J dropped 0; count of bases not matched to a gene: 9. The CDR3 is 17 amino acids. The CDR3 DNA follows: TGTGCCAGCAGTCCCAGAGGTCAGGGGGCGAACACCGGGGAGCTGTTTTTT. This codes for CASSPRGQGANTGELFF.

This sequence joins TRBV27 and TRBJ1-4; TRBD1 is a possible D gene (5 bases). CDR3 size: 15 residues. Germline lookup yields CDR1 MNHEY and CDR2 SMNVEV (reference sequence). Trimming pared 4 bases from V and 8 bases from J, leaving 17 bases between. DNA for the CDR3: TGTGCCAGCAGTTCTAGCGGGTGGGGGTCGGAAAAACTGTTTTTT. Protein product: CASSSSGWGSEKLFF.

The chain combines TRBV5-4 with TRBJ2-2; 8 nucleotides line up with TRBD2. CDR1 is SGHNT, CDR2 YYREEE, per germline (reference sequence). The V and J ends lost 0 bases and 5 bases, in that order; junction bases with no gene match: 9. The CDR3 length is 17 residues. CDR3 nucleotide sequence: TGTGCCAGCAGCTTGGCCCCGGGAGGGCTGAATACCGGGGAGCTGTTTTTT. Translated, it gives CASSLAPGGLNTGELFF.

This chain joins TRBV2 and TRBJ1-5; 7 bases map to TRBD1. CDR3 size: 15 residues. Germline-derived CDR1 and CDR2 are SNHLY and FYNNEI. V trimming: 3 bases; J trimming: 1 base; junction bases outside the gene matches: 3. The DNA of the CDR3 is TGTGCCAGCAGTGATGACAGGGAAAGCAATCAGCCCCAGCATTTT. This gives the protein CASSDDRESNQPQHF.

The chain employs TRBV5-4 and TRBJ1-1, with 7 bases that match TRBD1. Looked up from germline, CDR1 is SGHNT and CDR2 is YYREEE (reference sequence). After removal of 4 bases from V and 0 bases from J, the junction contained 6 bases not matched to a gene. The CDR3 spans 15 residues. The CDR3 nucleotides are TGTGCCAGCAGCGTAGGGGACAGACTGAACACTGAAGCTTTCTTT. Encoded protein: CASSVGDRLNTEAFF.